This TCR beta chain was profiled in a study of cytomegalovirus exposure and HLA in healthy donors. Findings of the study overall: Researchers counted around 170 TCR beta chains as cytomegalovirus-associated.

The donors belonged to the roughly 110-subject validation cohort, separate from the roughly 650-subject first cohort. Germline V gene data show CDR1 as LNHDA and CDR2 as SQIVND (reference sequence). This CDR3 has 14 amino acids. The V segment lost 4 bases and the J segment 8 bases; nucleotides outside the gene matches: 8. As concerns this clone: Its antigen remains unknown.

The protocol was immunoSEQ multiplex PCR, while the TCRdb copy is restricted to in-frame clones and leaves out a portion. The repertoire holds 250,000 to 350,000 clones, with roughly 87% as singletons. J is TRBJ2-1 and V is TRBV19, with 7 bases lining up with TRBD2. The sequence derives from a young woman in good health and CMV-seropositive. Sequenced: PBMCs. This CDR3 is CASSKVGGVDEQFF. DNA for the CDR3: TGTGCCAGTAGTAAGGTGGGAGGGGTCGATGAGCAGTTCTTC.